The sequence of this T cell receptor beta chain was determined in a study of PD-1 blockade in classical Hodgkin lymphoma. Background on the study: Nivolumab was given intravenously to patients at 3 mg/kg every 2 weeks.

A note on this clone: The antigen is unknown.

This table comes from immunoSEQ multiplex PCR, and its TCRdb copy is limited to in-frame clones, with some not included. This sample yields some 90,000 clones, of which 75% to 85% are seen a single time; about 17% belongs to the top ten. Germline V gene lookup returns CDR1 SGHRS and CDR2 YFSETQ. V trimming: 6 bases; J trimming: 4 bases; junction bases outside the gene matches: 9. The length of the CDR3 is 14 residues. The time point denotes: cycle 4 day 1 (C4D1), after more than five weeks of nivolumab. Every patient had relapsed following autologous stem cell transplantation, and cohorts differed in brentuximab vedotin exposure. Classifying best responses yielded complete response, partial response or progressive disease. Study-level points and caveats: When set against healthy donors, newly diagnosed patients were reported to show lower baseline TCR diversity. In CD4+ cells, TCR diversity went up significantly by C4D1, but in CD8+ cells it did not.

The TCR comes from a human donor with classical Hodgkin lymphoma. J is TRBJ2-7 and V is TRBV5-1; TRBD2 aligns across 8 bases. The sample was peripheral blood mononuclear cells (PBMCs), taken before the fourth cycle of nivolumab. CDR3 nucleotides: TGCGCCAGCATTCGCGGGGGGAGGTTTTACGAGCAGTACTTC. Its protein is CASIRGGRFYEQYF.